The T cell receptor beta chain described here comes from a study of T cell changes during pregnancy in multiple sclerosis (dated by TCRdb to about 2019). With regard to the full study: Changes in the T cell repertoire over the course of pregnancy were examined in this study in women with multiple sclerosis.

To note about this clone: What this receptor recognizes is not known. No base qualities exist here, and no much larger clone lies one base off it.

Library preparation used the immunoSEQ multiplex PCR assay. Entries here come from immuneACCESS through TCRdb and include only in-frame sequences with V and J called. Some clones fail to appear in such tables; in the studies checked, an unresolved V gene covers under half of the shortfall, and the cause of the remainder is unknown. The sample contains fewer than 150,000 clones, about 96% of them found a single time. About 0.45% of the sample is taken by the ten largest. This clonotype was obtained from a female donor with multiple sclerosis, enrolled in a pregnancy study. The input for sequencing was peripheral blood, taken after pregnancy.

The DNA is TGTGCCAGCAGCTTAGCGACCCAGTTGAGGAGCTCCTACAATGAGCAGTTCTTC. It specifies CASSLATQLRSSYNEQFF. This chain is built from TRBV7-8 and TRBJ2-1; a confident D gene designation cannot be given. The junction shows trimming of 0 bases on V and 0 bases on J, plus 15 bases between the germline ends. The CDR3 has 18 amino acids, counting the end cysteine and phenylalanine. Just the 54-base CDR3 DNA is kept, in frame starting at base 1. CDR1 and CDR2 are read off the germline V gene as SGHVS and FQNEAQ.